The present T cell receptor (beta chain) was sequenced within a study of regulatory T cells in long-lasting Graves disease. Study overall: Over-5-year antithyroid drug use with positive TSH receptor antibodies defined persistent Graves' disease in the study. General observations from the study: Blood alone, not thyroid tissue, was studied.

Building of the TCR beta libraries involved iRepertoire HTBI primers and Arm-PCR of CDR3 regions. TCRdb reprocessed the multiplex PCR reads with MiXCR, giving one entry per CDR3 protein. The repertoire has around 400,000 distinct CDR3 sequences, roughly 25% of them found once; the top ten carry approximately 27%. The V and J ends lost 0 bases and 7 bases respectively, with 6 bases between them. Germline V gene sequence: CDR1 SGHAT, CDR2 FQNNGV. The CDR3 spans 13 residues. This clonotype has at least ten counts. The target antigen is unknown. Time point here: persistent/refractory GD, antithyroid drugs over 5 years with positive TRAb. RNA extracted from PBMCs served as the sequencing template. EDTA tubes were used for drawing 8.5 to 9 milliliters of peripheral blood.

The specimen was peripheral blood mononuclear cells (PBMCs), collected when the disease was refractory, from a patient treated with antithyroid drugs. This TCR derives from a woman in her thirties or forties with Graves disease. This chain connects TRBV11-2 to TRBJ2-2; D not resolved. CDR3 region: CASSLDVVGELFF. In DNA form, the CDR3 reads TGTGCCAGCAGCTTAGATGTGGTCGGGGAGCTGTTTTTT.